These 5 T cell receptor beta chains originate from one sample sequenced in a study of cytomegalovirus exposure and HLA in healthy donors (dated by TCRdb to about 2017). Libraries were made using the immunoSEQ multiplex PCR assay. The multiplex PCR relied on a mix of 60 forward primers for TCR Vbeta segments and 13 reverse primers for TCR Jbeta segments. TCRdb re-hosts the immuneACCESS table, in-frame sequences only. Its copies lack some clones; in the studies checked, an unresolved V gene accounts for under half of them, and the cause for the rest is not known. The sample table shows around 140,000 clones, and roughly 78% are seen once. The ten largest clones represent approximately 4% of the sample. Sequencing was performed on PBMCs. Source of these receptors: a man aged 50-60 years in good health and CMV-seropositive.

The rearrangement joins TRBV6-1 to TRBJ2-5, with unresolved D. The CDR3 runs to 10 residues. The germline CDR1 and CDR2 sequences are MNHNS and SASEGT. Trimming cost V 10 bases and J 4 bases, with 7 bases left between them. The CDR3 sequence: CATLSETQYF. As DNA, the CDR3 is TGTGCCACCCTTTCAGAGACCCAGTACTTC.

This clone was counted a few times. The genes are TRBV10-2 and TRBJ1-2; tentative D call: TRBD1 (5 bases). Germline V gives CDR1 WSHSY, CDR2 SAAADI. The V and J ends lost 3 bases and 8 bases respectively, with 16 bases between them. The CDR3 has 14 residues. CDR3 DNA sequence: TGCGCCAGCAGTGATTCAGTGGGACTCTACGGCTACACCTTC. This translates into CASSDSVGLYGYTF.

The chain uses TRBV2 and TRBJ2-1; 9 nucleotides agree with TRBD2. This CDR3 has 14 amino acids. Germline V gene sequence: CDR1 SNHLY, CDR2 FYNNEI. The junction had 5 bases not matched to a gene; V was cut back by 4 bases and J by 7 bases. The CDR3: CASSGGGAGNEQFF. The CDR3 DNA sequence: TGTGCCAGCAGTGGCGGGGGGGCCGGGAATGAGCAGTTCTTC.

This rearrangement joins TRBV11-2 to TRBJ2-3, with TRBD2 matching over 9 bases. The CDR3 runs 16 residues. V shed 1 base, J shed 4 bases, and the junction held 6 bases outside the gene matches. The germline gives CDR1 SGHAT, CDR2 FQNNGV. CDR3 DNA: TGTGCCAGCAGCTTAGGGACGGCGGGGGGGGCAGATACGCAGTATTTT. This encodes CASSLGTAGGADTQYF.

The genes are TRBV5-4 and TRBJ2-5; tentatively, D is TRBD1 (5 bases). The DNA end is a closer match to TRBJ2-7, so the J assignment may be wrong. Germline V gives CDR1 SGHNT, CDR2 YYREEE (reference sequence). The CDR3 is 13 residues long. The DNA for the CDR3 is TGTGCCAGCAGCCGAGACAGACGGTACGAGCAGTACTTC. Amino acid sequence: CASSRDRRYEQYF.